This TCR beta chain was captured in a study of shared clonotypes between healthy human individuals. Findings and limits, study-wide: Naive subsets usually exceeded memory subsets in estimated richness. Having only a few donors restricted how much genetic and exposure-history diversity was captured. Relative to their counterparts shared across all four donors, non-shared clonotypes exhibited diminished generation probabilities.

In the original processing: ImmunoSEQ yielded junction-only sequences lacking quality scores, so filtering differed. Clones were sequenced by immunoSEQ multiplex PCR, and TCRdb holds only the in-frame ones, with some missing. The V and J calls and the clone size are those of that table, but D and trimming were determined from the DNA. The table records over a million clones, about four fifths of them present only once. This clone was counted a few times. Its specificity is not known. V lost 3 bases, J lost 8 bases, and 10 bases lay in between. CDR1 is ENHRY, CDR2 SYGVKD, per germline. This CDR3 has 13 residues.

The sample was memory CD4+ T cells from PBMCs. As to subset: CD45RA-negative fraction. V usage is TRBV10-3 and J usage is TRBJ2-2; D is unclear. This TCR was sampled from a man younger than 35 in good health. Some clones in this sample may be carry-over from other donors' samples. The CDR3 loop reads CAISESGEGELFF. The CDR3 nucleotides are TGTGCCATCAGTGAATCGGGTGAGGGGGAGCTGTTTTTT.